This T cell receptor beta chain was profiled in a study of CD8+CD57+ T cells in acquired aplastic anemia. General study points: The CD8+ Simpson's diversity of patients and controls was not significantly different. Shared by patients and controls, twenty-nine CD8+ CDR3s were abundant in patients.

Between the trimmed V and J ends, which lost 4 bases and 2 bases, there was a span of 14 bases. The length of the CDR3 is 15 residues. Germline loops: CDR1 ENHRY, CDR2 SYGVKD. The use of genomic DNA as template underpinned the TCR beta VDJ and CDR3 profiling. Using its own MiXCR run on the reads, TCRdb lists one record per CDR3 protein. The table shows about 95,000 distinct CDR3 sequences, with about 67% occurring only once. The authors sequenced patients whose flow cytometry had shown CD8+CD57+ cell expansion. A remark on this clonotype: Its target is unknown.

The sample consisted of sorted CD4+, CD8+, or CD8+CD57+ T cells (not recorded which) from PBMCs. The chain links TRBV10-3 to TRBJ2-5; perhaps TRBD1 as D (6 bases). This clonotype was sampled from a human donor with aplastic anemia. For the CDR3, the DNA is TGTGCCATCAGTGTGGGGGCCTTACCACAAGAGACCCAGTACTTC. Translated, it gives CAISVGALPQETQYF.